One and the same sample provided the 7 T cell receptor beta chains below, sequenced in a study of blood T cell repertoires in COVID-19. Profiled with immunoSEQ multiplex PCR; TCRdb holds only in-frame clones, not every one. Of over 100,000 clones detected, approximately 80% appear once; the ten largest clones hold 6% to 7%. The sequenced material came from peripheral blood. Receptors originate from a woman aged 45-65 years with acute or convalescent COVID-19.

The chain links TRBV28 to TRBJ1-3; D is possibly TRBD1 (6 bases). Per germline, CDR1 MDHEN and CDR2 SYDVKM. There are 17 residues in the CDR3. V gave up 5 bases and J gave up 0 bases, with 17 bases separating them. CDR3 sequence reads: CASSPQGQLVSGNTIYF. Written as DNA, the CDR3 is TGTGCCAGCAGTCCCCAGGGACAACTAGTCTCTGGAAACACCATATATTTT.

The chain couples TRBV5-1 to TRBJ2-5; TRBD1 matches at 9 bases. The ends lost 3 bases at V and 1 base at J; junction bases unmatched: 4. This CDR3 is 15 amino acids long. From germline, CDR1 is SGHRS and CDR2 YFSETQ. CDR3 in DNA: TGCGCCAGCAGCTCCGGGACAGGGCCCCAAGAGACCCAGTACTTC. Translation gives CASSSGTGPQETQYF.

The chain carries TRBV19 and TRBJ1-5; D is possibly TRBD1 (5 bases). V shed 7 bases and J shed 3 bases, with 13 bases lying between them. The length of the CDR3 is 14 residues. Per germline, CDR1 LNHDA and CDR2 SQIVND (reference sequence). This CDR3 is CASKETEPNQPQHF. The CDR3 DNA sequence: TGTGCCAGTAAGGAGACAGAACCCAATCAGCCCCAGCATTTT.

The chain has TRBV6-5 and TRBJ1-2; D call uncertain. V gave up 7 bases and J gave up 1 base, with 16 bases separating them. This CDR3 has 15 amino acids. Germline V gives CDR1 MNHEY, CDR2 SVGAGI. The CDR3 loop reads CASTPVGGNNYGYTF. The DNA of the CDR3 is TGTGCCAGCACCCCCGTGGGAGGGAATAACTATGGCTACACCTTC.

Here the CDR3 reads CASSEGTDNQPQHF. In nucleotides, the CDR3 is TGTGCCAGCAGTGAAGGGACAGACAATCAGCCCCAGCATTTT. V usage is TRBV2 and J usage is TRBJ1-5, with D tentatively TRBD1 (6 bases). The ends were cut back, 1 base at V and 3 bases at J, with 7 bases in the middle. Germline V gives CDR1 SNHLY, CDR2 FYNNEI. The CDR3 length is 14 residues.

The chain employs TRBV4-1 and TRBJ1-5; D ambiguous. The CDR3 sequence is 15 residues long. CDR1 and CDR2 from the germline V gene are MGHRA and YSYEKL. The V gene lost 0 bases and the J gene lost 0 bases, with 6 bases spanning the gap. Written as DNA, the CDR3 is TGCGCCAGCAGCCAAGAACGGTATAGCAATCAGCCCCAGCATTTT. Amino acid sequence: CASSQERYSNQPQHF.

The chain couples TRBV19 to TRBJ1-5, with TRBD1 identical over 8 bases. The CDR3 is 17 amino acids. Per germline, CDR1 LNHDA and CDR2 SQIVND (reference sequence). Trimming took 0 bases from V and 1 from J; bases not matched to a gene: 5. This chain's CDR3 is CASSIDRGQDSNQPQHF. The CDR3 bases are TGTGCCAGTAGTATAGATCGGGGACAGGACAGCAATCAGCCCCAGCATTTT.